This TCR beta chain was sequenced in a study of PD-L1 blockade in urothelial cancer. This CDR3 has 16 residues. V lost 4 bases, J lost 9 bases, and 11 bases stayed unmatched. The germline V gene encodes CDR1 SEHNR and CDR2 FQNEAQ (reference sequence). Assay: immunoSEQ multiplex PCR; the TCRdb copy retains only in-frame clones and omits some. Of about 56,000 clones in the sample, around 83% were seen once. This material consisted of PBMCs, taken around atezolizumab (anti-PD-L1) treatment. V is TRBV7-9 and J is TRBJ2-3; the match to TRBD2 covers 12 bases. This clonotype originated in a man aged 45 to 65 with urothelial cancer. The CDR3 DNA reads TGTGCCAGCAGCTCGAGGACTAGCGGGACCGAAGGGACGCAGTATTTT. Protein sequence: CASSSRTSGTEGTQYF.